Listed here are 7 T cell receptor beta chains from one sample, sequenced in a study of OX40 agonist ivuxolimab in advanced cancers. The protocol was immunoSEQ multiplex PCR, while the TCRdb copy is restricted to in-frame clones and leaves out a portion. The sample has 20,000 or so clones, roughly 88% seen once. Specimen: CD4+ or CD8+ T cells sorted from blood, collected in a trial of the OX40 agonist ivuxolimab. Source of these receptors: an adult with an advanced solid tumor such as melanoma, head and neck, liver or kidney cancer.

In regard to this clone: A read error may produce the germline difference seen at one junction end. DNA for the CDR3: TGTGCCAGCAGCTTAAGGACAGCCTACGGGCAGTACTTC. It yields the protein CASSLRTAYGQYF. This rearrangement joins TRBV11-2 to TRBJ2-7; tentatively, D is TRBD1 (6 bases). Germline CDR1 and CDR2: SGHAT and FQNNGV. This CDR3 comprises 13 residues.

The V and J genes are TRBV2 and TRBJ2-7, with D possibly being TRBD1 (5 bases). The CDR3 is 15 amino acids. CDR1 is SNHLY, CDR2 FYNNEI, per germline. The V gene lost 3 bases and the J gene lost 1 base, with 13 bases spanning the gap. The CDR3 bases are TGTGCCAGCAGTGAGAAGCAGGGTGAGTCCTACGAGCAGTACTTC. Translating it yields CASSEKQGESYEQYF.

The chain combines TRBV28 with TRBJ2-1; 9 positions match TRBD2. Germline lookup yields CDR1 MDHEN and CDR2 SYDVKM. The CDR3 has 15 amino acids. V lost 5 bases and J lost 4; bases outside the gene matches: 6. CDR3 coding DNA: TGTGCCAGCAGTCTAGCGGGACAGCCGTACAATGAGCAGTTCTTC. Amino acids: CASSLAGQPYNEQFF.

The chain is built from TRBV6-1 and TRBJ2-5, with D unclear. This CDR3 contains 15 residues. The V end lost 1 base, the J end lost 1 base, and 10 bases lay between the germline ends. The germline V gene has CDR1 MNHNS and CDR2 SASEGT. The CDR3: CASSEGRAVQETQYF. The CDR3 region has the DNA TGTGCCAGCAGTGAAGGTCGGGCAGTCCAAGAGACCCAGTACTTC.

This clone has only one observation. CDR3 sequence (DNA): TGTGCCAGCAGCTTATCGGGGAGCGGGAGGGACTACAATGAGCAGTTCTTC. This gives the protein CASSLSGSGRDYNEQFF. The rearrangement links TRBV7-3 to TRBJ2-1; 10 bases match TRBD2. The CDR3 is 17 residues long. Germline trimming cut 2 bases from V and 3 bases from J; bases unmatched to any gene: 7. Germline-derived CDR1 and CDR2 are SGHTA and FQGTGA.

This clone was seen only once. CDR3 sequence: CASSVGVSEGNEQFF. In nucleotides, the CDR3 is TGTGCCAGCAGCGTAGGGGTTAGCGAAGGTAATGAGCAGTTCTTC. This sequence joins TRBV9 and TRBJ2-1; D is perhaps TRBD2 (5 bases). This CDR3 is built from 15 residues. Trimming took off 0 bases at V and 7 bases at J, with 14 bases between the two ends. Germline-derived CDR1 and CDR2 are SGDLS and YYNGEE. Together with reference TRBV9 and TRBJ2-1, the CDR3 gives the full variable domain: DSGVTQTPKHLITATGQRVTLRCSPRSGDLSVYWYQQSLDQGLQFLIQYYNGEERAKGNILERFSAQQFPDLHSELNLSSLELGDSALYFCASSVGVSEGNEQFFGPGTRLTVL.

The chain uses TRBV27 and TRBJ2-7, with TRBD1 matching 9 bases. V was pared by 4 bases and J by 3 bases, with 4 bases of the junction left unmatched. The germline CDR1 and CDR2 sequences are MNHEY and SMNVEV (reference sequence). CDR3 length: 14 residues. The CDR3, as DNA: TGTGCCAGCAGTTCCGGGACAGGGAACTACGAGCAGTACTTC. Translating it yields CASSSGTGNYEQYF.